This entry lists 5 T cell receptor beta chains sequenced from one sample in a study of blood T cells in healthy people across ages. Through a sample-barcoded 5' primer and a J-beta primer mix, a second PCR was run for 7 to 11 cycles. MiXCR, applied by TCRdb to the 5' RACE reads, yields one record per CDR3 protein. The sample lists 550,000 to 600,000 distinct CDR3 sequences, 45% to 55% occurring once. The sequenced material came from blood. These receptors all come from a man at least 80 years old in good health.

Written as DNA, the CDR3 is TGTGCCAGCAGCCAAATTCCGGAAGGCGAGCAGTACTTC. It translates to CASSQIPEGEQYF. J is TRBJ2-5 and V is TRBV3-1; no definite D call. The end of the DNA is better explained by TRBJ2-7, so the J call may be wrong. This CDR3 has 13 amino acids. Germline V CDR1 and CDR2: LGHDT, YNNKEL (reference sequence).

Ten or more counts support this clonotype. The chain has TRBV6-6 and TRBJ2-3; 9 bases fit TRBD1. Germline loops: CDR1 MNHNY, CDR2 SVGAGI (reference sequence). The CDR3 runs 16 residues. The ends lost 5 bases at V and 3 bases at J; junction bases unmatched: 9. For the CDR3, the DNA is TGTGCCAGCAGTAAATTGGGACAGGGCCCTACAGATACGCAGTATTTT. This sequence encodes CASSKLGQGPTDTQYF.

On this clonotype itself: One end of the junction does not line up with germline, which may come from a read error. The chain recombines TRBV7-2 with TRBJ1-6; D remains unclear. The CDR3 has 13 residues. The V gene's germline CDR1 is SGHTA and CDR2 FQGNSA. In DNA form, the CDR3 reads TGTGCCAGTAGCTTAGGACTCAATTCACCCCTCCACTTT. It encodes CASSLGLNSPLHF.

This clonotype was found once. The rearrangement uses TRBV10-3 and TRBJ2-5; D may be TRBD1 (6 bases). Trimming left V 5 bases short and J 2 bases short, with 15 bases between. This CDR3 has 15 amino acids. From germline, CDR1 is ENHRY and CDR2 SYGVKD. CDR3 protein: CAISNREKEQETQYF. DNA for the CDR3: TGTGCCATCAGTAACAGGGAGAAAGAACAAGAGACCCAGTACTTC.

The V call is TRBV28, the J call TRBJ1-2; TRBD1 aligns across 7 bases. The germline CDR1 and CDR2 sequences are MDHEN and SYDVKM. The CDR3 contains 15 residues. V was pared by 5 bases and J by 4 bases, with 10 bases of the junction left unmatched. The CDR3 coding sequence is TGTGCCAGCAGTCCCGGGACAGCTAACCGCTATGGCTACACCTTC. Translation: CASSPGTANRYGYTF.